This T cell receptor beta chain was recovered during a study of shared clonotypes between healthy human individuals. Study as a whole: Aged between 18 and 49, the donors were a couple of women and three men.

Clones were sequenced by immunoSEQ multiplex PCR, and TCRdb holds only the in-frame ones, with some missing. This sample yields more than 1.2 million clones, of which 98% to 99% are seen a single time; about 0.4% belongs to the top ten. CDR1 is SGHRS, CDR2 YFSETQ, per germline. The CDR3 runs to 14 residues. Unmatched junction bases numbered 3, after V lost 4 bases and J lost 4 bases. V is TRBV5-1 and J is TRBJ2-5; 11 bases are shared with TRBD2. The sequence derives from a man aged 30 to 45 in good health. The sequenced sample consisted of naive CD4+ T cells sorted from blood. The subset denotes: CD45RA+ positively selected. The CDR3 sequence: CASSKLAGAETQYF. CDR3 nucleotides: TGCGCCAGCAGCAAACTAGCGGGGGCAGAGACCCAGTACTTC.